The TCR beta chain described here comes from a study of blood T cell repertoires in COVID-19. The V gene end was trimmed by 2 bases and the J gene end by 1 base; junction bases not matched to a gene: 11. Germline V gene sequence: CDR1 SGHTA, CDR2 FQGTGA. This CDR3 contains 19 residues. Sequencing used immunoSEQ multiplex PCR; TCRdb keeps in-frame clones, though not all of them. This repertoire shows roughly 150,000 clones, 88% found once; its top ten account for around 2%. V gene TRBV7-3 combines with J gene TRBJ2-6; TRBD2 matches 7 bases. Sequences were obtained from peripheral blood. The clonotype originates from a man aged 45-60 years who had recovered from COVID-19. The CDR3 loop is CASSLQGQRGRSGANVLTF. The DNA for the CDR3 is TGTGCCAGCAGCTTACAAGGGCAGCGGGGCCGATCTGGGGCCAACGTCCTGACTTTC.